The rows below give T cell receptor beta chains drawn from one sample of a study of shared clonotypes between healthy human individuals. Using immunoSEQ multiplex PCR, the repertoire was profiled, and TCRdb retains in-frame clones only, with some absent. The data contain over a million clones, 97% to 99% of them seen just once; the ten biggest clones take up around 0.33%. Sequencing was carried out using naive CD4+ T cells sorted from blood. All receptors derive from a young man in good health. Both conserved end residues are part of each CDR3. Fields, in order: CDR3 length, V gene, J gene, CDR3 protein.

17	TRBV4-1	TRBJ2-3	CASSQVNSGRYTDTQYF
14	TRBV6-1	TRBJ2-7	CAISIAGGNYEQYF
17	TRBV7-2	TRBJ2-7	CASSFRPQLAGAYEQYF
15	TRBV27	TRBJ2-2	CATRPGSPNTGELFF
14	TRBV7-9	TRBJ2-7	CASSFGTGGYEQYF
13	TRBV11-2	TRBJ2-1	CASSLLSGGMQFF
14	TRBV7-6	TRBJ2-2	CASSSQRGFGELFF
16	TRBV4-3	TRBJ2-1	CASSQAGPSSYNEQFF
14	TRBV28	TRBJ1-5	CASSETGNNQPQHF
15	TRBV9	TRBJ2-5	CASSAGLAGVETQYF
14	TRBV2	TRBJ2-2	CASRGRTSLGELFF
11	TRBV5-8	TRBJ2-7	CASSLSGEQYF
19	TRBV11-2	TRBJ2-7	CASRFRTSGRIPSSYEQYF
14	TRBV7-9	TRBJ2-7	CASSLTDSPYEQYF
15	TRBV2	TRBJ2-3	CASSLGLAGTDTQYF
17	TRBV7-9	TRBJ2-7	CASSLGGLAGVHYEQYF
16	TRBV5-6	TRBJ2-3	CASSRVGTGRTDTQYF
19	TRBV5-1	TRBJ2-1	CASSLVGGRGRASYNEQFF
16	TRBV9	TRBJ2-3	CASSVRSGSFADTQYF
15	TRBV18	TRBJ2-3	CASSPPGQGSDTQYF
15	TRBV5-1	TRBJ1-4	CASSLGSGANEKLFF
13	TRBV9	TRBJ2-2	CASEAVNTGELFF
15	TRBV11-1	TRBJ1-1	CASSFFPDRGTEAFF
12	TRBV11-3	TRBJ2-7	CASSFMGFEQYF
15	TRBV5-4	TRBJ2-1	CASSGSFNSYNEQFF
15	TRBV6-6	TRBJ2-3	CASSPTSGRDDTQYF
12	TRBV7-9	TRBJ1-1	CASSWSNTEAFF
13	TRBV2	TRBJ2-3	CASSDTSPDTQYF
14	TRBV6-5	TRBJ2-7	CASRPQYQGYEQYF
14	TRBV7-9	TRBJ1-1	CASSSREFNTEAFF
12	TRBV9	TRBJ1-3	CASSVVGDTIYF